These 5 T cell receptor beta chains originate from one sample sequenced in a study of blood T cell repertoires in COVID-19 (dated by TCRdb to 2019 to 2021). Libraries were constructed by the immunoSEQ multiplex PCR assay. TCRdb took this table from immuneACCESS and kept in-frame rearrangements with V and J called. Such tables lack part of the clones; where checked against another copy, unresolved V genes explain under half of the gap, and the rest is unexplained. The sample has around 85,000 clones on record, 87% of them singletons. Of the sample, almost 5.5% is held by the ten largest clones. The material sequenced was peripheral blood. Receptors originate from a man in his fifties or sixties with acute or convalescent COVID-19.

The chain uses TRBV28 and TRBJ1-1; D perhaps matches TRBD1 (6 bases). Germline CDR1 is MDHEN and CDR2 is SYDVKM. The CDR3 has 16 residues. Deletions cut 2 bases from V and 3 bases from J, with 16 bases between. The CDR3 bases are TGTGCCAGCAGTTTAGGTTGGGGGCGTGGGGACACTGAAGCTTTCTTT. It translates to CASSLGWGRGDTEAFF.

This sequence joins TRBV19 and TRBJ2-5, with D possibly being TRBD1 (6 bases). The CDR3 is 11 residues long. The V gene lost 7 bases and the J gene lost 9 bases, with 12 bases spanning the gap. In germline, CDR1 is LNHDA, CDR2 SQIVND (reference sequence). The CDR3, as DNA: TGTGCCAGTAAATCAGGGGCGGCCCAGTACTTC. This encodes CASKSGAAQYF.

The chain carries TRBV27 and TRBJ1-4; maybe TRBD1 (5 bases). The germline V and J ends were trimmed by 3 bases and 7 bases, with 9 bases remaining between them. Per germline, CDR1 MNHEY and CDR2 SMNVEV (reference sequence). The CDR3 sequence is 13 residues long. CDR3 residues: CASSLTVSEKLFF. As DNA, the CDR3 is TGTGCCAGCAGTTTGACAGTCTCTGAAAAACTGTTTTTT.

V and J are TRBV6-2 or TRBV6-3 and TRBJ1-4; possible D gene TRBD1, 5 bases. Germline CDR1 MNHEY, CDR2 SVGEGT. V was cut by 4 bases and J by 7 bases, with 16 bases left in between. This CDR3 has 15 residues. CDR3 sequence: CASSSGDREIEKLFF. In nucleotides, the CDR3 is TGTGCCAGCAGTTCCGGCGACAGAGAGATTGAAAAACTGTTTTTT.

This clone turned up a few times. This chain uses TRBV3-1 (or the pseudogene TRBV3-2) with TRBJ1-1; TRBD1 aligns across 8 bases. The CDR3 extends over 15 amino acids. The germline gives CDR1 LGHDT, CDR2 YNNKEL (reference sequence). Germline trimming cut 0 bases from V and 4 bases from J; bases unmatched to any gene: 4. CDR3 sequence: CASSQDDRGPTEAFF. DNA of the CDR3: TGTGCCAGCAGCCAAGACGACAGGGGTCCCACTGAAGCTTTCTTT.